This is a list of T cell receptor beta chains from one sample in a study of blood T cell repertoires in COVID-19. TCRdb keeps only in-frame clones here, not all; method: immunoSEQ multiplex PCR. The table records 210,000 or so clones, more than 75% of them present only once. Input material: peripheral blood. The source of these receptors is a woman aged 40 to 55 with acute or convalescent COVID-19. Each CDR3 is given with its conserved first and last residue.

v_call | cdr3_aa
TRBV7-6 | CASSPLRLGDISNEQFF
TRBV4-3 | CASSQDRAGELFF
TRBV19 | CATNRGAGTDTQYF
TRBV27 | CASSPTGTGKGIYNSPLHF
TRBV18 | CASSPPTSGDKNIQYF
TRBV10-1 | CASSESIGTGEETQYF
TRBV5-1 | CASSLAGPGDGYTF
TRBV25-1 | CASRPDRGNSPLHF
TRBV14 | CASSHDTVTEAFF
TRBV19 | CASSPREGGRGSEAFF
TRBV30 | CASKRQGRYNEQFF
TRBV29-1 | CSVEGLAEYNEQFF
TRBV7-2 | CASSPGTGGRGYTF
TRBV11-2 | CASSLEGRGPTGGTGELFF
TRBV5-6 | CASSFRPYTEAFF
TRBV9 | CASSPRRTSYEQYF
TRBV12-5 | CASGLARTVSGNTIYF
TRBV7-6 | CASSHRTGTGSNEQYF
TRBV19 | CASTQTLTSTEAFF
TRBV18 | CASSFSFLAGGTDTQYF
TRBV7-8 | CASSLLRTREYEQYF
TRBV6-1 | CASSEGASGGYNEQFF
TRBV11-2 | CASSFTQGAKTFF
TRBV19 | CASSMAGIVSGELFF
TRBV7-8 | CASSPEGTGGRNEQFF
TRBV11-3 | CASKSPQPGRGISLNTEAFF
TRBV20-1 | CSASSSGSTDTQYF
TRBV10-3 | CAISGRDSSYEQYF
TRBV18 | CASSPGQGANSPLHF
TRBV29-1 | CSTSGSRETQYF
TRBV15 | CATSRGLSGANVLTF
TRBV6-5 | CASRIPGGTQYF
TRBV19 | CASRTGGLGQPQHF
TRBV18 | CASSPSAGASSGELFF
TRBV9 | CASSVSVGGPNEKLFF
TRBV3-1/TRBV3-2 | CASSPLKDTLDEQFF
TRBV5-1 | CASSLAWGSEAFF
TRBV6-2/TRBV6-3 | CASSYSPLRGTYEQYF
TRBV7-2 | CASSFTRVNYGYTF
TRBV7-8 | CASSLGGGEQYF
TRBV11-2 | CASSLAGNEQFF
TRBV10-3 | CAIKMGQGVTGELFF
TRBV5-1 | CASSLDGSQPQHF
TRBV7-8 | CASSLTIRQGKENQPQHF
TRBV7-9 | CASSLGDISSLGSYEQYF
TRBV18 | CASSPRLTGAGGTDTQYF
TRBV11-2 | CASSLQGASYEQYF
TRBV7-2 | CASSPAGTSYEQYF
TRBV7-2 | CASSLSSGLAGRPEQYF
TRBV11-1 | CASSFGGLTDTQYF
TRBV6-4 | CASSPGQGTYGYTF
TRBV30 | CAWGQQSNQPQHF
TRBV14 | CASSQQYNTEAFF
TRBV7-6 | CASSPSTGGGSNQPQHF
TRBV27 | CASTGTVYNEQFF